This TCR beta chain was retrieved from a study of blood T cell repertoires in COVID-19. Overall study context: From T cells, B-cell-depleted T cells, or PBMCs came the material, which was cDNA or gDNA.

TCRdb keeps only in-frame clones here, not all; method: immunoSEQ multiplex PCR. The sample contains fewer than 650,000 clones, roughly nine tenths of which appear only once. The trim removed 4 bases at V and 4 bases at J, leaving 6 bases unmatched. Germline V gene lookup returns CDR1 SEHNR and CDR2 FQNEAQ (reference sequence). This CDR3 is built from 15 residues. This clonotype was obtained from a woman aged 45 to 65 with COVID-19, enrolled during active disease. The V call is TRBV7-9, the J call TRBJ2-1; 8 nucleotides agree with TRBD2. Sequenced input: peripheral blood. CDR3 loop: CASSSRGGMYNEQFF. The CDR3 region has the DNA TGTGCCAGCAGCTCACGCGGGGGGATGTACAATGAGCAGTTCTTC.